The 5 T cell receptor beta chains below were found in one sample sequenced in a study of blood T cell repertoires in COVID-19. Generated by immunoSEQ multiplex PCR, the TCRdb table keeps only in-frame clones and is missing some. The sample yields about 260,000 clones, about 87% seen once. Sequencing used PBMCs or T cells enriched from blood (not recorded which). These receptors originate from a man aged 45 to 65 who had been exposed to COVID-19.

The genes are TRBV24-1 and TRBJ2-2, with TRBD1 matching over 7 bases. CDR3 length: 16 amino acids. CDR1 and CDR2 from the germline V gene are KGHDR and SFDVKD. Trimming at V came to 5 bases and at J to 5 bases, leaving 10 bases not matched to a gene. As DNA, the CDR3 is TGTGCCACCAGTGCCTTGGGACAGACCGGGACCGGGGAGCTGTTTTTT. Translation gives CATSALGQTGTGELFF.

This clone came up many times. This chain uses TRBV11-2 with TRBJ1-2, with D tentatively TRBD1 (6 bases). The CDR3 totals 15 residues. Germline values: CDR1 SGHAT, CDR2 FQNNGV. The V end was cut by 3 bases, the J end by 3 bases, with 14 bases between. DNA of the CDR3: TGTGCCAGCAGCTTCGGTGGGGGCAGCCACTATGGCTACACCTTC. It is translated as CASSFGGGSHYGYTF. Together with reference TRBV11-2 and TRBJ1-2, the CDR3 gives the full variable domain: EAGVAQSPRYKIIEKRQSVAFWCNPISGHATLYWYQQILGQGPKLLIQFQNNGVVDDSQLPKDRFSAERLKGVDSTLKIQPAKLEDSAVYLCASSFGGGSHYGYTFGSGTRLTVV.

This chain uses TRBV24-1 with TRBJ2-2; 10 bases align to TRBD1. The trim removed 7 bases at V and 7 bases at J, leaving 8 bases unmatched. Germline loops: CDR1 KGHDR, CDR2 SFDVKD. The CDR3 has 15 amino acids. The CDR3 here is CATRLGTGANGELFF. The DNA for the CDR3 is TGTGCCACCAGGTTGGGGACAGGGGCGAACGGGGAGCTGTTTTTT.

The chain carries TRBV6-6 and TRBJ2-5; 12 positions agree with TRBD2. CDR3 length: 15 residues. Trimming at V came to 6 bases and at J to 5 bases, leaving 7 bases not matched to a gene. CDR1 MNHNY and CDR2 SVGAGI come from the germline V gene (reference sequence). Here the CDR3 reads CASRMTSGRSETQYF. CDR3 sequence (DNA): TGTGCCAGCAGGATGACTAGCGGGAGAAGTGAGACCCAGTACTTC.

This chain uses TRBV6-1 with TRBJ2-7, with D perhaps matching TRBD2 (5 bases). This CDR3 is built from 17 residues. CDR1 is MNHNS, CDR2 SASEGT, per germline. With 2 bases removed from V and 2 bases from J, the gap between germline ends came to 19 bases. CDR3 loop: CASSEYPELAPTYEQYV. For the CDR3, the DNA is TGTGCCAGCAGTGAATACCCCGAATTAGCGCCAACCTACGAGCAGTACGTC.